The 25 T cell receptor beta chains in this list originate from one sample, sequenced in a study of cytomegalovirus exposure and HLA in healthy donors. PCR primers comprised 60 Vbeta and 13 Jbeta primers. TCRdb's table, derived via immunoSEQ multiplex PCR, lists solely in-frame clones and lacks some. The table lists 150,000 or so clones, around 80% of them singletons. The source material was PBMCs. These TCRs come from a man in his late teens or twenties in good health and CMV-seropositive.

The V gene is TRBV27, the J gene TRBJ1-5, with 9 nucleotides matching TRBD1. Trimming took 5 bases from V and 0 from J; bases not matched to a gene: 2. Germline loops: CDR1 MNHEY, CDR2 SMNVEV (reference sequence). The CDR3 loop spans 15 amino acids. In DNA, the CDR3 is TGTGCCAGCAGTCGGACAGGGGTTAGCAATCAGCCCCAGCATTTT. It translates to CASSRTGVSNQPQHF.

This chain connects TRBV29-1 to TRBJ2-2, with 7 bases lining up with TRBD1. Germline V gene lookup returns CDR1 SQVTM and CDR2 ANQGSEA. The CDR3 consists of 13 residues. Trimming cost V 6 bases and J 4 bases; bases outside gene matches: 5. The CDR3 sequence: CSVGSGGTGELFF. Written as DNA, the CDR3 is TGCAGCGTCGGTTCAGGGGGCACCGGGGAGCTGTTTTTT.

There are a few counts of this clone. The sample carries other DNA sequences with the same CDR3. The rearrangement links TRBV6-1 to TRBJ2-6; a weak D match, TRBD1 (5 bases). The V end lost 5 bases, the J end lost 2 bases, and 10 bases lay between the germline ends. Germline CDR1 reads MNHNS; CDR2 reads SASEGT. The CDR3 sequence is 15 residues long. The chain's CDR3 is CASSFEGAGANVLTF. The CDR3 nucleotides are TGTGCCAGCAGTTTCGAAGGGGCTGGGGCCAACGTCCTGACTTTC.

The genes are TRBV5-1 and TRBJ2-1, with D tentatively TRBD2 (5 bases). Trimming pared 0 bases from V and 2 bases from J, leaving 9 bases between. CDR3 length: 15 amino acids. Germline V gene lookup returns CDR1 SGHRS and CDR2 YFSETQ. The CDR3 sequence: CASSLGSGPYNEQFF. The CDR3 DNA sequence: TGCGCCAGCAGCTTGGGGAGCGGTCCCTACAATGAGCAGTTCTTC.

The V gene is TRBV11-3, the J gene TRBJ1-2; 7 positions agree with TRBD1. The V gene's germline CDR1 is SGHNT and CDR2 YENEEA. This CDR3 is built from 13 residues. Trimming removed 4 bases from V and 8 bases from J; junction bases left unmatched: 7. The CDR3 DNA reads as TGTGCCAGCAGCTCCCAGGGGGGCCTCGGCTACACCTTC. Its protein is CASSSQGGLGYTF.

The V and J genes are TRBV6-5 and TRBJ2-5; 7 bases are shared with TRBD1. The germline V gene encodes CDR1 MNHEY and CDR2 SVGAGI. This CDR3 has 14 amino acids. With V trimmed by 5 bases and J by 5 bases, 8 bases remained unmatched. CDR3 coding DNA: TGTGCCAGCAGTACCCTGGACAGGCGGGAGACCCAGTACTTC. Its protein product is CASSTLDRRETQYF.

This chain uses TRBV21-1 with TRBJ2-7; the table assigns TRBD1, which was not confirmed against the DNA. TRBV21-1 is flagged as a pseudogene. The CDR3 sequence is 16 residues long. The CDR3 region is CASSKGGRDRGNEQYF. The CDR3 nucleotides are TGTGCCAGCAGCAAAGGGGGTAGGGACAGGGGCAACGAGCAGTACTTC.

This clone was observed a handful of times. V usage is TRBV11-1 and J usage is TRBJ2-5, with D unresolved. The CDR3 sequence is 13 residues long. The V and J ends lost 2 bases and 5 bases respectively, with 9 bases between them. Looked up from germline, CDR1 is SGHAT and CDR2 is FQDESV (reference sequence). CDR3 coding DNA: TGTGCCAGCAGCTTAAGTTCTGCGGAGACCCAGTACTTC. It encodes CASSLSSAETQYF.

There are a few counts of this clone. The chain couples TRBV5-4 to TRBJ1-1; D perhaps matches TRBD1 (6 bases). The ends were cut back, 6 bases at V and 4 bases at J, with 22 bases in the middle. The CDR3 runs to 16 residues. Germline V gene data show CDR1 as SGHNT and CDR2 as YYREEE (reference sequence). The CDR3 loop reads CASNRGGAVKGTEAFF. Here the CDR3 DNA reads TGTGCCAGCAACCGAGGGGGGGCCGTGAAAGGCACTGAAGCTTTCTTT.

CDR3 nucleotides: TGTGCCATCAGTGAGTCGGGACAGGGCGGTGAAAAACTGTTTTTT. Translated: CAISESGQGGEKLFF. The chain recombines TRBV10-3 with TRBJ1-4; the match to TRBD1 covers 9 bases. With 0 bases clipped from V and 7 bases from J, the junction kept 3 bases outside the gene matches. Germline CDR1 reads ENHRY; CDR2 reads SYGVKD. The CDR3 runs to 15 residues.

V usage is TRBV4-1 and J usage is TRBJ2-5, with D perhaps TRBD1 (5 bases). In germline, CDR1 is MGHRA, CDR2 YSYEKL. The CDR3 totals 15 residues. V was cut by 3 bases and J by 1 base, with 12 bases left in between. The CDR3 sequence is CASSHELRVQETQYF. The CDR3 bases are TGCGCCAGCAGCCACGAACTCAGGGTCCAAGAGACCCAGTACTTC.

This clone occurred a few times. The chain couples TRBV5-6 to TRBJ2-7, with D unclear. This CDR3 contains 13 residues. Per germline, CDR1 SGHDT and CDR2 YYEEEE. Trimming stripped 0 bases from V and 7 bases from J, with 11 bases between. CDR3 sequence (DNA): TGTGCCAGCAGCTTGGTTGGGTTCAGGGAGCAGTACTTC. This encodes CASSLVGFREQYF.

The gene calls are TRBV19 and TRBJ1-5; the D is unclear. V lost 7 bases and J lost 7, with 17 bases in between. Germline V gene sequence: CDR1 LNHDA, CDR2 SQIVND (reference sequence). The CDR3 has 14 amino acids. The CDR3 is CASNHGILGQPQHF. The CDR3 DNA reads as TGTGCCAGTAACCACGGGATCCTCGGACAGCCCCAGCATTTT.

The rearrangement joins TRBV5-4 to TRBJ2-5; 10 positions match TRBD2. TRBJ2-7 matches the DNA end more closely, so the J call is doubtful. The CDR3 sequence is 14 residues long. Germline V gene lookup returns CDR1 SGHNT and CDR2 YYREEE (reference sequence). The CDR3 region is CASSLASGSYEQYF. The CDR3 DNA is TGTGCCAGCAGCTTGGCTAGCGGGAGCTACGAGCAGTACTTC.

V gene TRBV28 combines with J gene TRBJ2-1; 9 bases match TRBD2. Trimming at V came to 6 bases and at J to 6 bases, leaving 12 bases not matched to a gene. The germline gives CDR1 MDHEN, CDR2 SYDVKM. The CDR3 extends over 16 amino acids. The CDR3 here is CASRLSLREGGNEQFF. DNA of the CDR3: TGTGCCAGCAGACTATCTTTGCGGGAGGGTGGCAATGAGCAGTTCTTC.

This chain connects TRBV18 to TRBJ2-7, with 10 bases lining up with TRBD1. The V and J ends lost 5 bases and 7 bases, in that order; junction bases with no gene match: 5. Germline CDR1 is KGHSH and CDR2 is LQKENI. The CDR3 loop spans 13 amino acids. CDR3: CASSRQGAWEQYF. DNA of the CDR3: TGTGCCAGCTCAAGACAGGGGGCTTGGGAGCAGTACTTC.

The chain has TRBV29-1 and TRBJ2-1, with D unresolved. Trimming removed 7 bases at V and 0 bases at J, with 10 bases between. This CDR3 contains 13 residues. Germline CDR1 is SQVTM and CDR2 is ANQGSEA. In DNA, the CDR3 is TGCAGCGCGGTCCGCGGCTCCTACAATGAGCAGTTCTTC. Protein product: CSAVRGSYNEQFF.

The chain recombines TRBV5-1 with TRBJ2-7, with 7 positions matching TRBD2. The CDR3 is made up of 13 amino acids. V gave up 0 bases and J gave up 7 bases; unmatched junction bases: 4. In germline, CDR1 is SGHRS, CDR2 YFSETQ. The CDR3: CASSLGLAEEQYF. Here the CDR3 DNA reads TGCGCCAGCAGCTTGGGACTAGCAGAAGAGCAGTACTTC.

This chain uses TRBV15 with TRBJ2-7; D perhaps matches TRBD2 (6 bases). Trimming removed 3 bases from V and 6 bases from J, with 18 bases in between. Germline V gene data show CDR1 as LNHNV and CDR2 as YYDKDF (reference sequence). The CDR3 contains 15 residues. The CDR3, as DNA: TGTGCCACCAGCAGCGGGGGTAGCAAGAGGGCCGAGCAGTACTTC. The encoded protein is CATSSGGSKRAEQYF.

This chain joins TRBV7-7 and TRBJ2-2, with TRBD2 matching 14 bases. The germline V gene has CDR1 SSHAT and CDR2 FNYEAQ (reference sequence). This CDR3 is 15 amino acids long. Germline trimming cut 4 bases from V and 6 bases from J; bases unmatched to any gene: 1. The CDR3: CASSSGLAGAGELFF. CDR3 nucleotides: TGTGCCAGCAGCTCGGGACTAGCGGGAGCCGGGGAGCTGTTTTTT.

This clone was seen more than once but under ten times. The chain recombines TRBV5-4 with TRBJ2-2, with 8 bases aligning to TRBD2. Germline loops: CDR1 SGHNT, CDR2 YYREEE (reference sequence). V lost 0 bases and J lost 5; bases outside the gene matches: 6. The CDR3 length is 16 residues. The CDR3 loop is CASSLVRREVTGELFF. DNA of the CDR3: TGTGCCAGCAGCTTGGTCAGGCGGGAGGTAACCGGGGAGCTGTTTTTT.

This clone has more than one count but fewer than ten. The chain recombines TRBV29-1 with TRBJ1-4; D is possibly TRBD1 (6 bases). Germline CDR1 reads SQVTM; CDR2 reads ANQGSEA. This CDR3 spans 11 amino acids. Trimming removed 6 bases at V and 7 bases at J, with 9 bases between. As DNA, the CDR3 is TGCAGCGTGAGCAGGGGTGAAAAACTGTTTTTT. Encoded protein: CSVSRGEKLFF.

The genes are TRBV6-1 and TRBJ2-7; weak D call: TRBD2 (5 bases). V was trimmed by 8 bases and J by 1 base, leaving 12 bases between them. The CDR3 loop spans 13 amino acids. Germline assignment: CDR1 MNHNS and CDR2 SASEGT. The CDR3 is CASRMGSSYEQYF. The CDR3 nucleotides are TGTGCCAGCCGGATGGGGAGTTCCTACGAGCAGTACTTC.

The J gene is TRBJ1-5, the V gene TRBV18; perhaps TRBD1 as D (5 bases). This CDR3 region has 17 residues. Trimming pared 0 bases from V and 0 bases from J, leaving 12 bases between. Germline CDR1 reads KGHSH; CDR2 reads LQKENI. The CDR3 is CASSPPGRQISNQPQHF. The CDR3 nucleotides read TGTGCCAGCTCACCACCGGGTAGACAGATTAGCAATCAGCCCCAGCATTTT.

The table lists this clone with a count of one. The chain carries TRBV11-2 and TRBJ2-5; 11 bases agree with TRBD1. The CDR3 runs to 16 residues. V trimming: 5 bases; J trimming: 4 bases; junction bases outside the gene matches: 9. From germline, CDR1 is SGHAT and CDR2 FQNNGV. This CDR3 reads CASSLTSGTGGETQYF. The CDR3, as DNA: TGTGCCAGCAGCCTTACATCCGGGACAGGGGGAGAGACCCAGTACTTC.